This T cell receptor beta chain emerged from a study of blood T cells in healthy people across ages. Regarding the study as a whole: PBMCs were not sorted, which prevented a conclusive comparison of naive versus antigen-experienced cells. Roughly linear declines in TCR beta diversity per million T cells occurred with age.

Of note for this clonotype: The target antigen is unknown.

A second roughly 7 to 12 cycle PCR used barcoded and J-beta primers. Every cDNA molecule bore a tag from a template-switch adaptor containing 12 random nucleotides. The yield of each sample was at least 2.5 million CDR3-containing paired-end reads. TCRdb re-called the 5' RACE reads with MiXCR, one entry per CDR3 protein. The repertoire holds roughly 1.5 million distinct CDR3 sequences, with approximately 43% as singletons. The CDR3 runs 15 residues. V lost 0 bases and J 11 bases, leaving 21 bases between the germline ends. Germline V gene lookup returns CDR1 SGDLS and CDR2 YYNGEE. This TCR was sampled from a woman under 30 in good health. This chain joins TRBV9 and TRBJ2-7; D is perhaps TRBD1 or TRBD2 (5 bases each). The sequencing sample was made of blood. The DNA for the CDR3 is TGTGCCAGCAGCGTAGAGGGGACGGACAAAAACATTAAGTACTTC. As protein: CASSVEGTDKNIKYF.